This entry lists 19 T cell receptor beta chains sequenced from one sample in a study of T-cell memory formation after mild COVID-19. TCRdb re-derived calls from the 5' RACE reads in MiXCR, one entry per CDR3 protein. The table lists about 270,000 distinct CDR3 sequences, around 15% of them singletons. The sequenced sample was PBMCs or a T cell subset sorted from them (not recorded which). The origin of the receptors is a man aged 18 to 35 who had mild COVID-19 (a few samples of this study predate the infection). Cell type and time point are not known.

This clonotype showed up just a few times. J is TRBJ1-2 and V is TRBV25-1; TRBD1 agrees at 7 bases. Per germline, CDR1 MGHDK and CDR2 SYGVNS. The CDR3 has 13 residues. V lost 4 bases to trimming and J lost 6 bases; unmatched junction nucleotides: 5. CDR3 DNA: TGTGCCAGCAGTGGGTGGACAGGCCATGGCTACACCTTC. It translates to CASSGWTGHGYTF.

The CDR3 region is CASSQDSPRISSYNEQFF. For the CDR3, the DNA is TGCGCCAGCAGCCAAGATTCGCCCAGGATAAGCTCCTACAATGAGCAGTTCTTC. The rearrangement uses TRBV4-3 and TRBJ2-1; the D is unclear. The germline CDR1 and CDR2 sequences are LGHNA and YSLEER. This CDR3 is 18 amino acids long. V was pared by 0 bases and J by 0 bases, with 15 bases between.

The chain employs TRBV6-6 and TRBJ2-7; 11 positions agree with TRBD2. Germline V gene sequence: CDR1 MNHNY, CDR2 SVGAGI (reference sequence). The CDR3 extends over 15 amino acids. After removal of 3 bases from V and 9 bases from J, the junction contained 10 bases not matched to a gene. The CDR3 reads CASSYLASGGRRQYV. CDR3 nucleotide sequence: TGTGCCAGCAGTTATTTGGCTAGCGGGGGGAGGAGGCAGTACGTC.

This clonotype showed up just a few times. The rearrangement links TRBV7-2 to TRBJ2-3; 10 positions match TRBD2. V lost 8 bases to trimming and J lost 0 bases; unmatched junction nucleotides: 20. The CDR3 spans 20 residues. Germline V gives CDR1 SGHTA, CDR2 FQGNSA. CDR3 nucleotide sequence: TGTGCCAGCGGAAACATAGCGGGGGGATTTACAAGGGCTAGCACAGATACGCAGTATTTT. It translates to CASGNIAGGFTRASTDTQYF.

The rearrangement uses TRBV5-1 and TRBJ1-4; TRBD1 matches 9 bases. Germline-derived CDR1 and CDR2 are SGHRS and YFSETQ. The V and J ends lost 0 bases and 8 bases, in that order; junction bases with no gene match: 5. There are 15 residues in the CDR3. The CDR3 loop reads CASSLAGQGGEKLFF. CDR3 in DNA: TGCGCCAGCAGCTTGGCGGGACAGGGCGGCGAAAAACTGTTTTTT.

The table lists this clonotype with a few counts. CDR3 coding DNA: TGCGCCAGCAGCGGGAGACAGTCATCTACCGGGGAGCTGTTTTTT. It translates to CASSGRQSSTGELFF. This chain connects TRBV5-1 to TRBJ2-2; D may match TRBD1 or TRBD2 (5 bases each). There are 15 residues in the CDR3. Germline V lookup: CDR1 SGHRS, CDR2 YFSETQ. Between the trimmed V and J ends, which lost 4 bases and 5 bases, there was a span of 15 bases.

This clonotype appeared a few times. The chain carries TRBV11-2 and TRBJ2-2; D possibly corresponds to TRBD1 (5 bases). The ends were cut back, 4 bases at V and 6 bases at J, with 9 bases in the middle. Germline V gene lookup returns CDR1 SGHAT and CDR2 FQNNGV. The CDR3 totals 13 residues. CDR3: CASSSLRAGELFF. DNA for the CDR3: TGTGCCAGCAGCTCCCTCAGGGCCGGGGAGCTGTTTTTT.

The chain is built from TRBV4-1 and TRBJ2-2; D gene ambiguous. V gave up 3 bases and J gave up 4 bases, with 18 bases separating them. Germline CDR1 is MGHRA and CDR2 is YSYEKL. CDR3 length equals 17 residues. The CDR3 spells CASSQADMGFRTGELFF. In DNA, the CDR3 is TGCGCCAGCAGCCAGGCCGACATGGGGTTCCGCACCGGGGAGCTGTTTTTT.

The chain joins TRBV7-2 to TRBJ2-7; possible D gene TRBD1, 6 bases. The V gene lost 5 bases and the J gene lost 6 bases, with 11 bases spanning the gap. CDR1 SGHTA and CDR2 FQGNSA come from the germline V gene. This CDR3 has 12 residues. The CDR3 DNA is TGTGCCAGCAGCGATGACAGGTCCGAGCAGTACTTC. Translating gives CASSDDRSEQYF.

This clonotype has a handful of counts. V and J are TRBV11-1 and TRBJ2-3; the D gene could be TRBD1 or TRBD2 (6 bases each). The CDR3 runs to 14 residues. Germline V gene lookup returns CDR1 SGHAT and CDR2 FQDESV (reference sequence). The V gene lost 5 bases and the J gene lost 4 bases, with 13 bases spanning the gap. The CDR3 nucleotides are TGTGCCAGCAGCGCGAACGGGGGCCCAGATACGCAGTATTTT. Translating it yields CASSANGGPDTQYF. The entire variable domain, with the rest obtained from reference TRBV11-1 and TRBJ2-3, is as follows: EAEVAQSPRYKITEKSQAVAFWCDPISGHATLYWYRQILGQGPELLVQFQDESVVDDSQLPKDRFSAERLKGVDSTLKIQPAELGDSAMYLCASSANGGPDTQYFGPGTRLTVL.

Many counts were recorded for this clonotype. The chain recombines TRBV5-1 with TRBJ2-7; weak D call: TRBD2 (5 bases). This CDR3 region has 14 residues. The V end was cut by 4 bases, the J end by 1 base, with 12 bases between. Germline V lookup: CDR1 SGHRS, CDR2 YFSETQ. The CDR3 sequence: CASSTSGISYEQYF. The CDR3 region has the DNA TGCGCCAGCAGCACTTCCGGGATTTCCTACGAGCAGTACTTC. Full variable domain (outside the CDR3, taken from reference TRBV5-1 and TRBJ2-7): KAGVTQTPRYLIKTRGQQVTLSCSPISGHRSVSWYQQTPGQGLQFLFEYFSETQRNKGNFPGRFSGRQFSNSRSEMNVSTLELGDSALYLCASSTSGISYEQYFGPGTRLTVT.

The genes are TRBV14 and TRBJ2-2; D remains unclear. CDR1 is SGHDN, CDR2 FVKESK, per germline. There are 17 residues in the CDR3. Trimming took 2 bases from V and 5 from J, leaving 18 bases between them. CDR3 in DNA: TGTGCCAGCAGCCAATACGGCCTCAGAGCACCGACCGGGGAGCTGTTTTTT. It codes for CASSQYGLRAPTGELFF.

This clonotype was found a few times. V and J are TRBV4-1 and TRBJ1-6, with TRBD1 as a possible D gene (5 bases). Trimming cost V 2 bases and J 5 bases, with 10 bases left between them. This CDR3 comprises 15 residues. Per the germline V gene, CDR1 is MGHRA and CDR2 is YSYEKL. The CDR3 region has the DNA TGCGCCAGCAGCCAATTGGACACAGATAATTCACCCCTCCACTTT. This codes for CASSQLDTDNSPLHF.

This clonotype has a handful of counts. V is TRBV4-1 and J is TRBJ1-1; a weak D match, TRBD1 (6 bases). This CDR3 spans 17 amino acids. V gave up 0 bases and J gave up 4 bases, with 18 bases separating them. CDR1 is MGHRA, CDR2 YSYEKL, per germline. CDR3 sequence reads: CASSQEKETGTSTEAFF. CDR3 sequence (DNA): TGCGCCAGCAGCCAAGAGAAAGAAACAGGGACCAGCACTGAAGCTTTCTTT.

This chain connects TRBV6-5 to TRBJ2-7; 11 bases map to TRBD1. CDR1 and CDR2 from the germline V gene are MNHEY and SVGAGI. The CDR3 length is 13 residues. V trimming: 5 bases; J trimming: 9 bases; junction bases outside the gene matches: 6. The CDR3: CASSAGQGARQYV. The CDR3 DNA follows: TGTGCCAGCAGTGCCGGACAGGGGGCTAGGCAGTACGTC.

In its sample, this clonotype was seen a few times. The CDR3 here is CASRSEGGTEAFF. CDR3 nucleotide sequence: TGTGCCAGCAGGTCTGAGGGTGGCACTGAAGCTTTCTTT. The chain combines TRBV6-5 with TRBJ1-1; D unresolved. V lost 6 bases, J lost 4 bases, and 12 bases lay in between. The CDR3 is 13 residues long. Looked up from germline, CDR1 is MNHEY and CDR2 is SVGAGI.

The chain is built from TRBV18 and TRBJ1-1, with D possibly matching TRBD1 (5 bases). This CDR3 spans 16 amino acids. CDR1 KGHSH and CDR2 LQKENI come from the germline V gene. V lost 3 bases, J lost 1 base, and 15 bases lay in between. In nucleotides, the CDR3 is TGTGCCAGCTCACCCATATTCAGGGCGTCGAACACTGAAGCTTTCTTT. Encoded protein: CASSPIFRASNTEAFF.

The chain links TRBV20-1 to TRBJ1-2; 9 bases fit TRBD1. The CDR3 is made up of 14 amino acids. V dropped 6 bases and J dropped 1; count of bases not matched to a gene: 6. CDR1 is DFQATT and CDR2 is SNEGSKA in the germline V gene (reference sequence). The CDR3 DNA reads as TGCAGTGCATTACAGGGGGCGAGTAACTATGGCTACACCTTC. Residues: CSALQGASNYGYTF.

The V gene is TRBV18, the J gene TRBJ1-2, with unresolved D. V was shortened by 4 bases and J by 2 bases, with 8 bases between the two germline ends. CDR1 and CDR2 from the germline V gene are KGHSH and LQKENI. The CDR3 consists of 13 residues. CDR3 protein: CASSLDVNYGYTF. CDR3 DNA: TGTGCCAGCTCACTCGACGTCAACTATGGCTACACCTTC.